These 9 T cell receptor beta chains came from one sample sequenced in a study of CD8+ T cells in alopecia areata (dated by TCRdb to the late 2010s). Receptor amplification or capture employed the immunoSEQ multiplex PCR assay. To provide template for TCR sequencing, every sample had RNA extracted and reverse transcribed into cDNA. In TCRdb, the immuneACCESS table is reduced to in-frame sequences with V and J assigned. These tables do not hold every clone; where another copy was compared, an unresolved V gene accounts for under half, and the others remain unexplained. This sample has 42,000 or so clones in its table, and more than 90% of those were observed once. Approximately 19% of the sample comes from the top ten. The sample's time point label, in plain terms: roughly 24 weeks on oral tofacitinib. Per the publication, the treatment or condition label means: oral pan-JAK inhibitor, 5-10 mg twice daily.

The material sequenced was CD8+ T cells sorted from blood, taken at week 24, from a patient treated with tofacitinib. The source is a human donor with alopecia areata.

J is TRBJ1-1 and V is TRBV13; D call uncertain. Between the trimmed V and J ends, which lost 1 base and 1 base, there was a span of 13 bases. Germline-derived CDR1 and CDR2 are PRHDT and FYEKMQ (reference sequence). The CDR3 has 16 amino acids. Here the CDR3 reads CASSLEGLGQNTEAFF. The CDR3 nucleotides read TGTGCCAGCAGCTTAGAAGGGCTGGGCCAGAACACTGAAGCTTTCTTT.

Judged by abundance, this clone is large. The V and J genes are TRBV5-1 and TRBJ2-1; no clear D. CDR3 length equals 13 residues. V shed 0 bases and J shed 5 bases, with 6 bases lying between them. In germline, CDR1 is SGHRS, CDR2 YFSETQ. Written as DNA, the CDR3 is TGCGCCAGCAGCTTGGGAACCAACAATGAGCAGTTCTTC. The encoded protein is CASSLGTNNEQFF.

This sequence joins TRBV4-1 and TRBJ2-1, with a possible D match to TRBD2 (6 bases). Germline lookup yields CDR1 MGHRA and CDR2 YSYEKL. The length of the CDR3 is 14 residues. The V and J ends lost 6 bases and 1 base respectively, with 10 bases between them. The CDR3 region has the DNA TGCGCCAGCAGACCGGGGGAGTCCTACAATGAGCAGTTCTTC. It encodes CASRPGESYNEQFF.

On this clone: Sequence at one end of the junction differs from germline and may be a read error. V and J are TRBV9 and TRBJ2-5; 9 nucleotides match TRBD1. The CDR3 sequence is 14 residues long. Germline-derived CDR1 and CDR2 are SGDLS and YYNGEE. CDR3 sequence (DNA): TGTGCCAGCAGCTCGGGACAGGGAGGAGAGGCCCAGTACTTC. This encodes CASSSGQGGEAQYF.

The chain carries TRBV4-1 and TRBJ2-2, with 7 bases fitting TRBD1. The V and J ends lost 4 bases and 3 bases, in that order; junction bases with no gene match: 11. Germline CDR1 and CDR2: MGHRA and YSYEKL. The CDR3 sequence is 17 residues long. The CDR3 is CASSLDQTQGYTGELFF. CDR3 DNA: TGCGCCAGCAGCCTTGATCAAACACAGGGGTACACCGGGGAGCTGTTTTTT.

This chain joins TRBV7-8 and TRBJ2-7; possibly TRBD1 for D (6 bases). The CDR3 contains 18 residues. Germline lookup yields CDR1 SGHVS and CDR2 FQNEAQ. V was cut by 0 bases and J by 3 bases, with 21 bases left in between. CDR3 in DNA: TGTGCCAGCAGCTTAGCCCGGACAGCAGAACGACCAAACTACGAGCAGTACTTC. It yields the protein CASSLARTAERPNYEQYF.

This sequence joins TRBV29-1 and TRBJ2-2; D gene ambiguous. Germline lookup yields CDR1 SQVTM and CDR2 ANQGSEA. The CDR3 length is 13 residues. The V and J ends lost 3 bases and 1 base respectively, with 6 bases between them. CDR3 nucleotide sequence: TGCAGCGTTGAGCGGTTGAACACCGGGGAGCTGTTTTTT. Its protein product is CSVERLNTGELFF.

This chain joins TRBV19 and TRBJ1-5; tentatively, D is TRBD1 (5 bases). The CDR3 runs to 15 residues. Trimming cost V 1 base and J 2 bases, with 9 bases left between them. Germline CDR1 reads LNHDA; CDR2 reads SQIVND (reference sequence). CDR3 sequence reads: CASSIVWGGNQPQHF. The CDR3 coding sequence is TGTGCCAGTAGTATAGTGTGGGGGGGCAATCAGCCCCAGCATTTT.

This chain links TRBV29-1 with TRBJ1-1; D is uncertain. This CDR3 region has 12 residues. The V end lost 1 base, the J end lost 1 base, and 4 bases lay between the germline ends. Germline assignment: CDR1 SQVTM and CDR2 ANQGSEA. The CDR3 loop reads CSVEGGNTEAFF. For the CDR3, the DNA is TGCAGCGTTGAAGGAGGGAACACTGAAGCTTTCTTT. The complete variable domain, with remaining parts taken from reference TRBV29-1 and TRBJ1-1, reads SAVISQKPSRDICQRGTSLTIQCQVDSQVTMMFWYRQQPGQSLTLIATANQGSEATYESGFVIDKFPISRPNLTFSTLTVSNMSPEDSSIYLCSVEGGNTEAFFGQGTRLTVV.